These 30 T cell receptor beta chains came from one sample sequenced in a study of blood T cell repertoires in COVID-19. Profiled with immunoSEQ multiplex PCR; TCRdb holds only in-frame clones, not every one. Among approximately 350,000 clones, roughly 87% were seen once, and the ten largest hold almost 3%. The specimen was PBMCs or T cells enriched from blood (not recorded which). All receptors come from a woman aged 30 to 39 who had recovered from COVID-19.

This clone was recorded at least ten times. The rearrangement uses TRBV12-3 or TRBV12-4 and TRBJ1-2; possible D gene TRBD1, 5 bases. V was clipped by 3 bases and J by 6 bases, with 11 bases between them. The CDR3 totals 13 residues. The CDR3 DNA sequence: TGTGCCAGCAGTTTCCCAGGGATACATGGCTACACCTTC. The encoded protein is CASSFPGIHGYTF.

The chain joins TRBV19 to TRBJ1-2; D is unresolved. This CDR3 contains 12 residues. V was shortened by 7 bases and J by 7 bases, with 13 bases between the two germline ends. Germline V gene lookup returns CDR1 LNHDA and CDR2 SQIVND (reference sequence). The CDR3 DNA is TGTGCCAGTAAACCGCGGGAGGGTGGCTACACCTTC. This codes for CASKPREGGYTF.

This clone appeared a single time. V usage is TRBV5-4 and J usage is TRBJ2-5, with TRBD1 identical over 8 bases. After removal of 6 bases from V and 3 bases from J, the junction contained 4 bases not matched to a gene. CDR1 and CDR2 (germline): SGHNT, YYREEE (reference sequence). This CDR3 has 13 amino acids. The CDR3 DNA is TGTGCCAGCAAGGGGACAGGAGAAGAGACCCAGTACTTC. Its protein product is CASKGTGEETQYF.

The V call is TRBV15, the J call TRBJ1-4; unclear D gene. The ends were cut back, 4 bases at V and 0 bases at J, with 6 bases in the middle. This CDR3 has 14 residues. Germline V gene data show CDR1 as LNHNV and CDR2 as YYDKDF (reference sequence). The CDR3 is CATSTGTTNEKLFF. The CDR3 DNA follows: TGTGCCACCAGCACCGGGACAACTAATGAAAAACTGTTTTTT.

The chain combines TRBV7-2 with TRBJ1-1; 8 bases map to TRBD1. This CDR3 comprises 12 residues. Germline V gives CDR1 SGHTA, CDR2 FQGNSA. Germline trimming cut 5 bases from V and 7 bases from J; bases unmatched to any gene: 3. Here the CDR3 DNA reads TGTGCCAGCAGCCCGGACAGGGATGAAGCTTTCTTT. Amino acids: CASSPDRDEAFF.

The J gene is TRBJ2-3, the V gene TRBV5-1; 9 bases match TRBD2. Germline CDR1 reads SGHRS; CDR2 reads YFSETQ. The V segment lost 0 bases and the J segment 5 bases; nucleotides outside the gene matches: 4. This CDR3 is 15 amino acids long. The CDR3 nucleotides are TGCGCCAGCAGCTTGGGGGTTAGCGGGGGAGATACGCAGTATTTT. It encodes CASSLGVSGGDTQYF. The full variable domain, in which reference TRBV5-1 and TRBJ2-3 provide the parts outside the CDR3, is KAGVTQTPRYLIKTRGQQVTLSCSPISGHRSVSWYQQTPGQGLQFLFEYFSETQRNKGNFPGRFSGRQFSNSRSEMNVSTLELGDSALYLCASSLGVSGGDTQYFGPGTRLTVL.

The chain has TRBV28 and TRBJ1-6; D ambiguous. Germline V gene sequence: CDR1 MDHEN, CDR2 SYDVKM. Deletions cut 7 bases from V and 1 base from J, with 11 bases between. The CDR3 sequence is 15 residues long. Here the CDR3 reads CASTFRGSYNSPLHF. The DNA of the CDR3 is TGTGCCAGCACCTTTCGGGGATCCTATAATTCACCCCTCCACTTT.

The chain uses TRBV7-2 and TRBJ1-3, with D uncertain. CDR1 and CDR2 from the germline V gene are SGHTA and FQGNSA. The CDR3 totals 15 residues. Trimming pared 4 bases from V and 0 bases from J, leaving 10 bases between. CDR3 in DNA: TGTGCCAGCAGCTCCAGTTATTACTCTGGAAACACCATATATTTT. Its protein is CASSSSYYSGNTIYF.

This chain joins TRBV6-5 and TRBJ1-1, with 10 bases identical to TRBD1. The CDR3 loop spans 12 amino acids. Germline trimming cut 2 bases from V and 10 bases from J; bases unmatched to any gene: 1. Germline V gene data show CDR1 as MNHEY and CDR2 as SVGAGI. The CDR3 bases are TGTGCCAGCAGTTACGGACAGGGGGTAGCTTTCTTT. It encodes CASSYGQGVAFF.

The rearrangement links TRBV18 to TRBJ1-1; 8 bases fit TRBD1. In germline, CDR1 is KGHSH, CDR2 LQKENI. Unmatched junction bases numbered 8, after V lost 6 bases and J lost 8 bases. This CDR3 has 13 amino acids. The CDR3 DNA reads TGTGCCAGCTCCCGACAGGGGACATCAGAAGCTTTCTTT. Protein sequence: CASSRQGTSEAFF.

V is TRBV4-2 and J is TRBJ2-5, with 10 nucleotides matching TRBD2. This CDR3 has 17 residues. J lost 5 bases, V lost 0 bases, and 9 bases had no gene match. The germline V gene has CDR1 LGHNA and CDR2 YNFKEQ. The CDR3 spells CASSQDRASGSGETQYF. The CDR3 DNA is TGTGCCAGCAGCCAAGATAGGGCTAGCGGGAGTGGGGAGACCCAGTACTTC.

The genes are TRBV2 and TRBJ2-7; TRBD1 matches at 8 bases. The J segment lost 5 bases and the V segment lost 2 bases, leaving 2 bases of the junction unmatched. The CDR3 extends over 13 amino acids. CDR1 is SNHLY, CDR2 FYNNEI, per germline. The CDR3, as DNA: TGTGCCAGCAGTGAACAGGGGGCCAACGAGCAGTACTTC. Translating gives CASSEQGANEQYF.

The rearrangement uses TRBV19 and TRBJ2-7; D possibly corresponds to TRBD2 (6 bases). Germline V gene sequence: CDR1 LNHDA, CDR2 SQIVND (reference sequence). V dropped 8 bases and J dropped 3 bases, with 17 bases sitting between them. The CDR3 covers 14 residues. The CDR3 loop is CASQGTAFLYEQYF. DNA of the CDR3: TGTGCCAGTCAAGGGACTGCGTTTCTCTACGAGCAGTACTTC.

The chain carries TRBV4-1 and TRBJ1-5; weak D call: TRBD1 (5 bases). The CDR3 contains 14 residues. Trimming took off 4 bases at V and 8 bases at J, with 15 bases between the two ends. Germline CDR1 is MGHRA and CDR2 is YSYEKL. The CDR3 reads CASSPGTGGKPQHF. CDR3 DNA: TGCGCCAGCAGCCCCGGGACGGGGGGGAAGCCCCAGCATTTT.

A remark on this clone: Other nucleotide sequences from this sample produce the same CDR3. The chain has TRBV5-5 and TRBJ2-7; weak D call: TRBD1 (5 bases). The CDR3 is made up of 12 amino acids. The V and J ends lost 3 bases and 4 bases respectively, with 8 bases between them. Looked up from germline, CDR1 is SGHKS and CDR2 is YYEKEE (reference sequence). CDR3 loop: CASSSDSYEQYF. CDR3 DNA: TGTGCCAGCAGCTCAGACAGTTACGAGCAGTACTTC.

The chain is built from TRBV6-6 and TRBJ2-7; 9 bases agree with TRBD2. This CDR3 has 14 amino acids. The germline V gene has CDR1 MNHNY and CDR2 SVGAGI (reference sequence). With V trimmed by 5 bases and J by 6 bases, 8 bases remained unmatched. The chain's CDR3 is CASSPSGAGVEQYF. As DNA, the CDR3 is TGTGCCAGCAGTCCTAGCGGGGCCGGGGTCGAGCAGTACTTC.

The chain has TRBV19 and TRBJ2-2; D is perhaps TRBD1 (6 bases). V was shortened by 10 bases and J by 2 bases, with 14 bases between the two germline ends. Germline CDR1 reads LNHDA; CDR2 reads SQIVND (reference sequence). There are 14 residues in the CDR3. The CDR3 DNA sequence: TGTGCCACGAGCTGGACAGAAAACACCGGGGAGCTGTTTTTT. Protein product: CATSWTENTGELFF.

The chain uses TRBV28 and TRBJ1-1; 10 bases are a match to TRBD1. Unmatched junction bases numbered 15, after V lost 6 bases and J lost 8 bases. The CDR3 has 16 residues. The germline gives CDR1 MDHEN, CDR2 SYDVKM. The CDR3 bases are TGTGCCAGCAGCCTCCACGAGACAGGGGGCGCATCGGAAGCTTTCTTT. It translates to CASSLHETGGASEAFF. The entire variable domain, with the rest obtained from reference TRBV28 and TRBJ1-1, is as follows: DVKVTQSSRYLVKRTGEKVFLECVQDMDHENMFWYRQDPGLGLRLIYFSYDVKMKEKGDIPEGYSVSREKKERFSLILESASTNQTSMYLCASSLHETGGASEAFFGQGTRLTVV.

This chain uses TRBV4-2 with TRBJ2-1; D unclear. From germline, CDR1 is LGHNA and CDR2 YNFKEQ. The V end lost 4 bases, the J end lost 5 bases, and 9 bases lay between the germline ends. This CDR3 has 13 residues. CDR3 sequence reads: CASSPTPDNEQFF. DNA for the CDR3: TGTGCCAGCAGCCCCACACCTGACAATGAGCAGTTCTTC.

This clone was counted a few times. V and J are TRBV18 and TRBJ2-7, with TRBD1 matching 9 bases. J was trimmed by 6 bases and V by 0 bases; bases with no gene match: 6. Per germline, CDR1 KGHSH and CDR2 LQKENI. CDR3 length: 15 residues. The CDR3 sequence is CASSPPSTGGSEQYF. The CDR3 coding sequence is TGTGCCAGCTCACCACCATCGACAGGGGGTTCCGAGCAGTACTTC.

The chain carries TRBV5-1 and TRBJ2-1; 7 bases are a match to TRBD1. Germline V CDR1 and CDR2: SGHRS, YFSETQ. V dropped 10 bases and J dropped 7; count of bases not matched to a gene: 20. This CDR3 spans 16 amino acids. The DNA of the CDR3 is TGCGCCCTCCACATAAGGGCAGGGGGAAGTAGGAATGAGCAGTTCTTC. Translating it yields CALHIRAGGSRNEQFF.

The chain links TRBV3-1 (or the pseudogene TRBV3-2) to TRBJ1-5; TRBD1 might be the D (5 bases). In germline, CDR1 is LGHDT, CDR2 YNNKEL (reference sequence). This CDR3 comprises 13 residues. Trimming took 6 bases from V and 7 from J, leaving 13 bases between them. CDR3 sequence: CASSLDGHQPQHF. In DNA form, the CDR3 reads TGTGCCAGCAGTCTCGACGGACACCAGCCCCAGCATTTT.

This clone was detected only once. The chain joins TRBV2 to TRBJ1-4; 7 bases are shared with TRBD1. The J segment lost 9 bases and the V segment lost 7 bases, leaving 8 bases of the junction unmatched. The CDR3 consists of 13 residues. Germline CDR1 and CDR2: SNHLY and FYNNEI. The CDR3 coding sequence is TGTGCCAGCACCCGACAGGGTATGAAAAAACTGTTTTTT. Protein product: CASTRQGMKKLFF.

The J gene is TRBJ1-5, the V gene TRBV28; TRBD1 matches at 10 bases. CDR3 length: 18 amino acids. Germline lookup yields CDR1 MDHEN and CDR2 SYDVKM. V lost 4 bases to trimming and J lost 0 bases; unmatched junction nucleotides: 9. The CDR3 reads CASSSLDRGINSNQPQHF. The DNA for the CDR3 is TGTGCCAGCAGTTCGTTGGACAGGGGGATCAATAGCAATCAGCCCCAGCATTTT.

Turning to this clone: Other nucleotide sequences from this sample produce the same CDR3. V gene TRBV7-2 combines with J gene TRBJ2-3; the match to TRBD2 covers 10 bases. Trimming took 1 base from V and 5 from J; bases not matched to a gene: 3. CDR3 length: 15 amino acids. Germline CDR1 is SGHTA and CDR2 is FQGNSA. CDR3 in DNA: TGTGCCAGCAGCTTAGTAGCGGGGGGAGGAGATACGCAGTATTTT. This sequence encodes CASSLVAGGGDTQYF.

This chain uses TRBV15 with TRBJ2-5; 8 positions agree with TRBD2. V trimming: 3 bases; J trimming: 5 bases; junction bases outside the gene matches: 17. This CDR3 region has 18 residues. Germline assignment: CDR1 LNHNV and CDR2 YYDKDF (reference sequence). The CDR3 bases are TGTGCCACCAGCAGGGGTACCACCCGGGGGGGGTACCTGGAGACCCAGTACTTC. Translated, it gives CATSRGTTRGGYLETQYF.

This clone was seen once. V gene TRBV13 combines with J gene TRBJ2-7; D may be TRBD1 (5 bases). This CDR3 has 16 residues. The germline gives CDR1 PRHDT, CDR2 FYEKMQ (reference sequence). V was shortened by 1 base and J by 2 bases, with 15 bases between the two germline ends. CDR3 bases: TGTGCCAGCAGCTTAGTCAGGGTAACTGATCCCTACGAGCAGTACTTC. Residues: CASSLVRVTDPYEQYF.

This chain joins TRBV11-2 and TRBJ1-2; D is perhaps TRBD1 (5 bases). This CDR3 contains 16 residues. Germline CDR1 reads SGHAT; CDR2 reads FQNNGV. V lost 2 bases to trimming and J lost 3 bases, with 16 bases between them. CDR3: CASSLLGPGFDYGYTF. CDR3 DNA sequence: TGTGCCAGCAGCTTATTAGGCCCAGGGTTTGACTATGGCTACACCTTC.

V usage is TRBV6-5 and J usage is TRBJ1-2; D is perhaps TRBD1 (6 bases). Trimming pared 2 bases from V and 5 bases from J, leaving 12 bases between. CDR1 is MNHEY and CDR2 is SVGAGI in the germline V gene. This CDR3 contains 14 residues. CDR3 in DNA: TGTGCCAGCAGTTACGGCGACAGGCCTTATGGCTACACCTTC. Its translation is CASSYGDRPYGYTF.

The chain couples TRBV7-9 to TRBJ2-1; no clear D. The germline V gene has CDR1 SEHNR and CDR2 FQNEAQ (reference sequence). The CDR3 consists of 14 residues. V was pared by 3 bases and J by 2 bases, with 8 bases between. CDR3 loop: CASSFLAAYNEQFF. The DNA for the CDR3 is TGTGCCAGCAGCTTTTTGGCGGCCTACAATGAGCAGTTCTTC.